This T cell receptor (beta chain) originates from a study of T cell repertoires and leukemia-associated antigens (dated by TCRdb to between 2018 and 2021). Concerning the study at large: About 5.1 to 7 million read pairs and 3.3 to 5.0 million effective reads were obtained per sample, with 16 million or so effective reads obtained overall. Using in vitro peptide stimulation of healthy T cells, the study set out to figure out what antigen is recognized by a TCR Vbeta21 clone that had previously been found in CML patients.

Results and caveats for the whole study, not just this receptor: Numbers of Vbeta genes (approximately 55), Jbeta genes (more than 13), VDJ rearrangements and unique CDR3s did not differ significantly among the four groups. The antigen specificity and function of the expanded clones were not directly tested and needed further investigation.

V is reduced by 2 bases and J by 0 bases, leaving a spacing of 10 bases between them. There are 15 amino acids in the CDR3, from cysteine to phenylalanine inclusive. CDR3 DNA only is kept here, 45 bases in frame from base 1. According to the germline V gene, CDR1 reads SGDLS and CDR2 reads YYNGEE. This clonotype was found a few times. No antigen is known for it. It has no much larger one-base neighbor in the sample; base qualities were not kept. As a first step, the CD3+ T cells were left to rest overnight in RPMI 1640 lacking fetal bovine serum, at 2.5 million cells/mL. MACS immunomagnetic beads were used, per the manufacturer's instructions, to isolate CD3+ T cells from PBMCs. Total RNA was extracted from the cultured T cells with TRIzol reagent. TCRbeta libraries were amplified from RNA using 5' rapid amplification of cDNA ends (5'RACE). Before sequencing, Qubit, an Agilent instrument, and quantitative PCR were used to check library concentration and integrity. Qualified libraries were sequenced on Illumina HiSeq or MiSeq by a commercial service provider. The original pipeline was this. TCR sequences in each sample were identified using MiXCR version 1.8.2. To qualify, a clone needed a CDR3 longer than four amino acids, an in-frame nucleotide length, and no stop codon. A read containing the complete CDR3 structure was counted as an effective read. Validation of expanded clones was performed by RT-PCR with 24 Vbeta primers, GeneScan spectratyping, and Sanger sequencing. TCRdb applied fastp at Q25 and MiXCR to the public reads, then kept only in-frame beta chains. Every CDR3 protein is listed once, alongside the most common genes and DNA of its rows. These V and J calls originate from TCRdb's pipeline instead of the authors' own analysis. The sample data list 7,500 to 10,000 distinct CDR3 sequences, and about 40% of these were observed just once. The ten largest account for roughly 53% of the sample.

Here the chain combines TRBV9 and TRBJ2-3; TRBD2 is a weak D gene call, 6 bases matching. Material for sequencing was CD3+ T cells sorted from blood and cultured. This TCR was recovered from a female donor in good health. The CDR3 region has the sequence CASSVLAVSTDTQYF. The nucleotides read TGTGCCAGCAGCGTTTTAGCGGTTAGCACAGATACGCAGTATTTT. The CDR3, completed at both ends by the reference TRBV9 and TRBJ2-3 genes, gives the full variable domain DSGVTQTPKHLITATGQRVTLRCSPRSGDLSVYWYQQSLDQGLQFLIQYYNGEERAKGNILERFSAQQFPDLHSELNLSSLELGDSALYFCASSVLAVSTDTQYFGPGTRLTVL.